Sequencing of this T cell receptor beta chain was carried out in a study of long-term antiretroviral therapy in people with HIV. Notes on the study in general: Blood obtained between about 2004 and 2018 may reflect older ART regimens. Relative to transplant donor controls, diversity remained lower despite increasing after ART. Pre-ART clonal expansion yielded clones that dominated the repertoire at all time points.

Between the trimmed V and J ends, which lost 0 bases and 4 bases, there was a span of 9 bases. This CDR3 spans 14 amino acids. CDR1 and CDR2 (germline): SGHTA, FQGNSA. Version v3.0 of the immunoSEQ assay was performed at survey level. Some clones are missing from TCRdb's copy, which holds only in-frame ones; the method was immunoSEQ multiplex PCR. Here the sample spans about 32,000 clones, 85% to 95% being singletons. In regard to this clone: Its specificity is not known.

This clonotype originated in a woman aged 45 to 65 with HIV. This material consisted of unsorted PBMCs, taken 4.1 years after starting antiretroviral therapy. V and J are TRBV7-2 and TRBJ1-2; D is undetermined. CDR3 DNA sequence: TGTGCCAGCAGCTTAGCGTCCCACGGCTATGGCTACACCTTC. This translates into CASSLASHGYGYTF.